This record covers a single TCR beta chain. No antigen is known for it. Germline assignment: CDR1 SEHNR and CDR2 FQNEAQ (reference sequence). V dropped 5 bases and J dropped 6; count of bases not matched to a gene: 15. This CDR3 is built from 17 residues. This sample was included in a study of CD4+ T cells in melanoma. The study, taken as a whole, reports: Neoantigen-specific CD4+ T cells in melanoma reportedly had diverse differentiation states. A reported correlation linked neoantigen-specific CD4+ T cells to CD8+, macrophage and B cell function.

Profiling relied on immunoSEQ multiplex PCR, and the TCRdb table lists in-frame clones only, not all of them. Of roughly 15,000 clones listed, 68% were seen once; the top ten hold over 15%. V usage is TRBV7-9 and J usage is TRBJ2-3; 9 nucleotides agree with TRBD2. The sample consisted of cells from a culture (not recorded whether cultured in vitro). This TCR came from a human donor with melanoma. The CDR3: CASSRSSAGGLSDTQYF. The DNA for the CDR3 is TGTGCCAGCAGCCGATCCTCAGCGGGGGGCCTGTCGGATACGCAGTATTTT.